This entry features one TCR beta chain sequence. Likely unrecorded immune exposures existed in these nominally healthy donors. This sample stems from a study of cytomegalovirus exposure and HLA in healthy donors. It was with 60 Vbeta and 13 Jbeta primers that the PCR ran. Sequenced by immunoSEQ multiplex PCR; TCRdb stores in-frame clones only, minus some. Of approximately 160,000 clones in the sample, around 80% were seen once. Germline V lookup: CDR1 MGHRA, CDR2 YSYEKL. Unmatched junction bases numbered 4, after V lost 2 bases and J lost 11 bases. The CDR3 spans 14 residues. This rearrangement joins TRBV4-1 to TRBJ1-6, with 9 bases lining up with TRBD1. The TCR originated in a woman in her 50s in good health and CMV-seropositive. The specimen was PBMCs. CDR3 DNA sequence: TGCGCCAGCAGCCAATGGGACAGGGAAACACCCCTCCACTTT. It translates to CASSQWDRETPLHF.